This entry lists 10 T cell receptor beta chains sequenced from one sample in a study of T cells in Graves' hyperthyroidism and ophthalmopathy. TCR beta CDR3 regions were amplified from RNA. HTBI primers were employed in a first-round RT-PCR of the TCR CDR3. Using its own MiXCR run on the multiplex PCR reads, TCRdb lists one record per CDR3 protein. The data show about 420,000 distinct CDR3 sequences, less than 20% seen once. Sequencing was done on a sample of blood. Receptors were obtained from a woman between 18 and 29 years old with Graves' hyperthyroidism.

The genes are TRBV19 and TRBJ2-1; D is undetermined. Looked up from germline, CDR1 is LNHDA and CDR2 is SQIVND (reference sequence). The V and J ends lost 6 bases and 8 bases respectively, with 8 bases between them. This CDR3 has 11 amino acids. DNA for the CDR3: TGTGCCAGTAGACTTGGGGATGAGCAGTTCTTC. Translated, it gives CASRLGDEQFF.

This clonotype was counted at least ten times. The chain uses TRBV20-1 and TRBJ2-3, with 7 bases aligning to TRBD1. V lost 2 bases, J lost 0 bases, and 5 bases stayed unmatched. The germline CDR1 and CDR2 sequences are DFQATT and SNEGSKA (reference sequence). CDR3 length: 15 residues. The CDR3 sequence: CSARRQGSSTDTQYF. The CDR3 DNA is TGCAGTGCTAGAAGACAGGGTAGTAGCACAGATACGCAGTATTTT.

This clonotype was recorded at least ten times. CDR3 nucleotides: TGTGCCAGCAGTTTTCTACGACTGCCCGGACAGGGGGCCTACGAGCAGTACTTC. This translates into CASSFLRLPGQGAYEQYF. This chain connects TRBV27 to TRBJ2-7; 10 positions match TRBD1. Germline loops: CDR1 MNHEY, CDR2 SMNVEV (reference sequence). V was clipped by 3 bases and J by 2 bases; unmatched bases: 13. The length of the CDR3 is 18 residues.

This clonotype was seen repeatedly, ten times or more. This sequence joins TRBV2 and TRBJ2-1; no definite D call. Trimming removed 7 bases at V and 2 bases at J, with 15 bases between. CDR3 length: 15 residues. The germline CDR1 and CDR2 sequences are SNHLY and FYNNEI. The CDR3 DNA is TGTGCCAGCATATACGAAGCTACCCCCTACAATGAGCAGTTCTTC. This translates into CASIYEATPYNEQFF.

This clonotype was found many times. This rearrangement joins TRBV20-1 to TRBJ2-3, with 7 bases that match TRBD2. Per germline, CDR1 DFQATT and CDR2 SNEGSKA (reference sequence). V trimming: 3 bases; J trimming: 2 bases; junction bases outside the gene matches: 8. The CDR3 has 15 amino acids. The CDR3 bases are TGCAGTGCTAGGATTTGGCGGGGGAACACAGATACGCAGTATTTT. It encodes CSARIWRGNTDTQYF.

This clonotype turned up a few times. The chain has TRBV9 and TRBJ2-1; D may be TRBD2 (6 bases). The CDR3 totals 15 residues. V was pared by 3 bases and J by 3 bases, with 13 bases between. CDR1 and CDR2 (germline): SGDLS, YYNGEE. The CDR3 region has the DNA TGTGCCAGCAGCGCCCTCGGGGGTAGCTACAATGAGCAGTTCTTC. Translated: CASSALGGSYNEQFF.

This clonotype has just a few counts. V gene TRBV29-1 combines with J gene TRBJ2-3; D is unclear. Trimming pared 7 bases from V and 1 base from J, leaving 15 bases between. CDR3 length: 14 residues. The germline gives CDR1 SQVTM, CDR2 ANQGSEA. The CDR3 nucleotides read TGCAGCGCCAAGGACCCCTACCGCACAGATACGCAGTATTTT. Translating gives CSAKDPYRTDTQYF.

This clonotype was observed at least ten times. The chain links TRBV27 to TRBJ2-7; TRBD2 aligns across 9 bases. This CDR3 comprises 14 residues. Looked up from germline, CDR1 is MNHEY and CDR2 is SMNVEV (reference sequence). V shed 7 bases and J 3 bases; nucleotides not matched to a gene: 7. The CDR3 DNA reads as TGTGCCAGCACCTTAGCGGGAGAAGACTACGAGCAGTACTTC. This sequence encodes CASTLAGEDYEQYF.

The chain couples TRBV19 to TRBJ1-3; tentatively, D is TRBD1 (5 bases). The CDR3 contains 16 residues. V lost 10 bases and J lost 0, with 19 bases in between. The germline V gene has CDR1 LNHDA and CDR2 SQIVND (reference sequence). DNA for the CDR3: TGTGCCACAACCGAGGGACGGAGACTCTCTGGAAACACCATATATTTT. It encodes CATTEGRRLSGNTIYF.

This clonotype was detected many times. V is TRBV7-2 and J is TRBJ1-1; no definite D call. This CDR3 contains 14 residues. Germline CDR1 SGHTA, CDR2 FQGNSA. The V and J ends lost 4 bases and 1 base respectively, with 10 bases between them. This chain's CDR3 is CASSYQRQNTEAFF. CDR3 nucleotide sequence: TGTGCCAGCAGCTACCAGAGACAGAACACTGAAGCTTTCTTT. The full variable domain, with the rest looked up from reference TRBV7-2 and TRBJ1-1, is GAGVSQSPSNKVTEKGKDVELRCDPISGHTALYWYRQSLGQGLEFLIYFQGNSAPDKSGLPSDRFSAERTGGSVSTLTIQRTQQEDSAVYLCASSYQRQNTEAFFGQGTRLTVV.